This record concerns one T cell receptor (beta chain) sequence. These data are taken from a study of memory CD4+ T cells and cytomegalovirus serostatus. Study-level information: Of the healthy Belgian adults, roughly ten were CMV seropositive and 20 to 30 seronegative.

The sort gate was single viable CD3+CD4+CD8-CD45RO+ cells for memory CD4+ T cells. CMV serostatus came from serum IgG against pp150, pp28, p38, p52. CDR3 length: 11 amino acids. Trimming removed 11 bases at V and 4 bases at J, with 9 bases between. Germline V CDR1 and CDR2: MDHEN, SYDVKM. Generated by immunoSEQ multiplex PCR, the TCRdb table keeps only in-frame clones and is missing some. The sample consists of just under 95,000 clones, 80% of them appearing once. This TCR was sampled from an adult in good health and CMV-seropositive. Sequencing was carried out using memory CD4+ T cells from blood. The chain couples TRBV28 to TRBJ1-5; D is perhaps TRBD1 (5 bases). The chain's CDR3 is CAGGGNQPQHF. The CDR3 region has the DNA TGTGCCGGCGGGGGGAATCAGCCCCAGCATTTT.